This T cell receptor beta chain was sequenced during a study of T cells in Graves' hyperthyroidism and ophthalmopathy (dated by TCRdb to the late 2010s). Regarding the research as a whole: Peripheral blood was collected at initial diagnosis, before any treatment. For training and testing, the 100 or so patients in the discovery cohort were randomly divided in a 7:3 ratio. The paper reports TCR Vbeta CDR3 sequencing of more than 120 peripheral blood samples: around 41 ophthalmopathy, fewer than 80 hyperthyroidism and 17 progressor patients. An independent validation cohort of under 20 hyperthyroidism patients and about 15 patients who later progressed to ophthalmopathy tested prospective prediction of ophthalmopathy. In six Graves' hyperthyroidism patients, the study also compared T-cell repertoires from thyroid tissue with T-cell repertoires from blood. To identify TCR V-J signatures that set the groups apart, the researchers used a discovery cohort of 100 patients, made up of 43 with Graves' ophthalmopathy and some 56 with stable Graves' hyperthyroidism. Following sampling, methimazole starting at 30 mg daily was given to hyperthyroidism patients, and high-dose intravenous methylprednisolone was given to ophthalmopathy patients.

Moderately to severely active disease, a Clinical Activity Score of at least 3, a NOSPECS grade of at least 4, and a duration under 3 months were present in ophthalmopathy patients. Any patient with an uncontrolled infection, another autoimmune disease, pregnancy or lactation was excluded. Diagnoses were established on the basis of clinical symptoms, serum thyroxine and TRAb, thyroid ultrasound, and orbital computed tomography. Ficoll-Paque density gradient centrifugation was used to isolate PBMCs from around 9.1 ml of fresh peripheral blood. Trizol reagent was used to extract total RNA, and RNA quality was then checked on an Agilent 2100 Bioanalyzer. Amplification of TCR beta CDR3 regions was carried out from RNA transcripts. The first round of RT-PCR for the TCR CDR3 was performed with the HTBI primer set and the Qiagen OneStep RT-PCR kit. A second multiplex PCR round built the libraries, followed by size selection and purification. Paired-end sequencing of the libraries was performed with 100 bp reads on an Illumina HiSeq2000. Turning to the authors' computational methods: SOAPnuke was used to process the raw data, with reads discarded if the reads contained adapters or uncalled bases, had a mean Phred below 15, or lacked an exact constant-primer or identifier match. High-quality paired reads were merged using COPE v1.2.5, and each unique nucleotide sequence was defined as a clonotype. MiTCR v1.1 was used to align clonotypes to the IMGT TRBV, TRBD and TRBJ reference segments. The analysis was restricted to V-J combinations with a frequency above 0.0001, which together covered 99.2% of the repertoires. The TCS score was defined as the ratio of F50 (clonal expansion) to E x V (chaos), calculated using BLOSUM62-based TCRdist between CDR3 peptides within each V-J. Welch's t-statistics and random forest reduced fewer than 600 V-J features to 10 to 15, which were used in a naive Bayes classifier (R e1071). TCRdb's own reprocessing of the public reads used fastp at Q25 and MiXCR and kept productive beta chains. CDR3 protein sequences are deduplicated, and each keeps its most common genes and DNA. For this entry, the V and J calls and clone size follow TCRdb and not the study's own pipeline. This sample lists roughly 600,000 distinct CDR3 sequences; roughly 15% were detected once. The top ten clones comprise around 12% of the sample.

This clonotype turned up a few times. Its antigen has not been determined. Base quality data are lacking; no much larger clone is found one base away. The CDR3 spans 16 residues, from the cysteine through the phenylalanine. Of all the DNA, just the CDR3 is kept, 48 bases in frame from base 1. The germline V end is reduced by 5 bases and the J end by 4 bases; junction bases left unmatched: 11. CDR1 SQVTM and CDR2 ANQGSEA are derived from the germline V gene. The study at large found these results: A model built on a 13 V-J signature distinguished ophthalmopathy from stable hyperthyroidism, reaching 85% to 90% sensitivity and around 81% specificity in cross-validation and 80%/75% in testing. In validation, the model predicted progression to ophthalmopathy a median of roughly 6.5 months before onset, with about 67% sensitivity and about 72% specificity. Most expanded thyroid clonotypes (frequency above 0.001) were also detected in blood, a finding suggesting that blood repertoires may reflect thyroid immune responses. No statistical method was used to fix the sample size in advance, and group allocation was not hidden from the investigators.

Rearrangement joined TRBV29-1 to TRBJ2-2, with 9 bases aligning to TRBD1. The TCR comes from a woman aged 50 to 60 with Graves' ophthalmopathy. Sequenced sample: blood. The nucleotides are TGCAGCGTTCCCGTCCCGGGACAGGGTCCCACCGGGGAGCTGTTTTTT. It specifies CSVPVPGQGPTGELFF.